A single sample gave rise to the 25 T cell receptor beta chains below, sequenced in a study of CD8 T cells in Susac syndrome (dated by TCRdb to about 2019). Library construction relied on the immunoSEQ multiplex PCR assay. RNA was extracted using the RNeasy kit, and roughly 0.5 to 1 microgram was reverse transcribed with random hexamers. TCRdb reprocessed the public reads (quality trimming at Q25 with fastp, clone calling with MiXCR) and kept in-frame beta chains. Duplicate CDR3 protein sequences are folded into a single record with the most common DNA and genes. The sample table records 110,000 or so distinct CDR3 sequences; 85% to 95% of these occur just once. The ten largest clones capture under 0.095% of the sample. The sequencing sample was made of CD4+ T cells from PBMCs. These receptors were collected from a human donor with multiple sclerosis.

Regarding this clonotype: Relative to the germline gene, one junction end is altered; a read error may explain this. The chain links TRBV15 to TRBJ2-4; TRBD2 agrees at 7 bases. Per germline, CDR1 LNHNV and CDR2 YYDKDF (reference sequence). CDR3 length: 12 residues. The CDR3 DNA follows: TGTGCCACCAGCAGGCGACCCGGGGGGATGAACTTC. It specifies CATSRRPGGMNF.

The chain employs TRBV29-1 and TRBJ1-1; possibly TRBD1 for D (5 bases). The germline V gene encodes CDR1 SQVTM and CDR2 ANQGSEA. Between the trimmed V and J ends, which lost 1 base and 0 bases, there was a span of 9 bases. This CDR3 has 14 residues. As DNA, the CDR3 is TGCAGCGTTGAAGTGCCAGGGATGAACACTGAAGCTTTCTTT. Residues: CSVEVPGMNTEAFF.

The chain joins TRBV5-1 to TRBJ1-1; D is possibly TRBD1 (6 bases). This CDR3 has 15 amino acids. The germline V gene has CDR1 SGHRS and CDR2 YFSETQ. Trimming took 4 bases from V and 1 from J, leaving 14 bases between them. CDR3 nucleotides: TGCGCCAGCAGCCTTGGTGCAGGGGAGAACACTGAAGCTTTCTTT. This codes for CASSLGAGENTEAFF.

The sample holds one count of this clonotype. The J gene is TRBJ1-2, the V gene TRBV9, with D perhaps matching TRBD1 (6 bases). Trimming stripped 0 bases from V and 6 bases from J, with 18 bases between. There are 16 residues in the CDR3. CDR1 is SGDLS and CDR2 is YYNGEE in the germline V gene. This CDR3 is CASSVAAGNRANGYTF. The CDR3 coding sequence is TGTGCCAGCAGCGTAGCTGCAGGGAACAGGGCAAATGGCTACACCTTC.

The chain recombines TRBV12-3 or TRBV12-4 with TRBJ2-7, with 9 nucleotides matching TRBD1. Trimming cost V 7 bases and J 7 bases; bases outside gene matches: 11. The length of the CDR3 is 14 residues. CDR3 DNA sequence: TGTGCCAGCACCGCGACAGGGGGGTTGAGGGAGCAGTACTTC. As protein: CASTATGGLREQYF.

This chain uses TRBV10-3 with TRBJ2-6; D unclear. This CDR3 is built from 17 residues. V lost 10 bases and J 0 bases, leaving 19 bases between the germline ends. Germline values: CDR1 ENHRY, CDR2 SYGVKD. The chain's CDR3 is CATRPTGEPSGANVLTF. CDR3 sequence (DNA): TGTGCCACCCGGCCCACGGGTGAACCCTCTGGGGCCAACGTCCTGACTTTC.

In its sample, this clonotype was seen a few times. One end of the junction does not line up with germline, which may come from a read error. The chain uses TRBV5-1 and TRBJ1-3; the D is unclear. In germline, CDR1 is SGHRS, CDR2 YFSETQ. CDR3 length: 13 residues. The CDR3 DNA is TGTGCCAGCAGCAGCTACTCTGGAAACACCATATATTTT. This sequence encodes CASSSYSGNTIYF.

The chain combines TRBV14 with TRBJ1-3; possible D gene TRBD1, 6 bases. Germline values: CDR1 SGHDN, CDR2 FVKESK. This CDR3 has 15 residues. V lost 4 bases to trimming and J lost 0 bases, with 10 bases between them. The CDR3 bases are TGTGCCAGCAGCCGAGGACAGCACTCTGGAAACACCATATATTTT. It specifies CASSRGQHSGNTIYF.

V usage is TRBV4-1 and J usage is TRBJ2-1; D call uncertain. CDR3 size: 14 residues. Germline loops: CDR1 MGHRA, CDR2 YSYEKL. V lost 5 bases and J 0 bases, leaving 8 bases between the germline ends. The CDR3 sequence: CASSLLSSYNEQFF. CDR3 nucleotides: TGCGCCAGCAGCTTACTAAGCTCCTACAATGAGCAGTTCTTC.

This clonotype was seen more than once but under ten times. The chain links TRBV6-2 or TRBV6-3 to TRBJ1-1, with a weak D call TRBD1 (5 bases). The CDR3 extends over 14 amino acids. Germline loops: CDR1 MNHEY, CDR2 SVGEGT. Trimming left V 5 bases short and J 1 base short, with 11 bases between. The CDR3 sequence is CASSLTGTNTEAFF. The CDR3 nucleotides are TGTGCCAGCAGTCTCACCGGGACGAACACTGAAGCTTTCTTT.

The CDR3 coding sequence is TGTGCCTGGAGTGTAGTCACAGATACGCAGTATTTT. Its translation is CAWSVVTDTQYF. The genes are TRBV30 and TRBJ2-3; D not resolved. The CDR3 sequence is 12 residues long. Germline CDR1 reads GTSNPN; CDR2 reads SVGIG (reference sequence). Trimming removed 0 bases at V and 2 bases at J, with 3 bases between.

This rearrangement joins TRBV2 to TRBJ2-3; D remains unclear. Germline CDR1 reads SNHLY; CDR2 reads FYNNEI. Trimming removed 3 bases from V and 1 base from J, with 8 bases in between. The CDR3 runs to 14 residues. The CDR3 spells CASSDSRGTDTQYF. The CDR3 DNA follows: TGTGCCAGCAGTGATAGTCGGGGCACAGATACGCAGTATTTT.

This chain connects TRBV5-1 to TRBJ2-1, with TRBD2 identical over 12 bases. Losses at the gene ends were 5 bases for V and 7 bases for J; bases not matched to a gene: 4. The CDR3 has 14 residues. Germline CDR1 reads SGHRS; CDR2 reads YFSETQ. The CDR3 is CASRTSGGMNEQFF. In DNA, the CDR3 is TGCGCCAGCAGGACTAGCGGGGGTATGAATGAGCAGTTCTTC.

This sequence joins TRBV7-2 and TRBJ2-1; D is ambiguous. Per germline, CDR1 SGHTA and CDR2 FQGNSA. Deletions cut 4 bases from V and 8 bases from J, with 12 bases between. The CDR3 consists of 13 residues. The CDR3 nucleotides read TGTGCCAGCAGCTCCTCTCTAGTCCATGAGCAGTTCTTC. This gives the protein CASSSSLVHEQFF. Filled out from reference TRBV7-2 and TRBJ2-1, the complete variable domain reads GAGVSQSPSNKVTEKGKDVELRCDPISGHTALYWYRQSLGQGLEFLIYFQGNSAPDKSGLPSDRFSAERTGGSVSTLTIQRTQQEDSAVYLCASSSSLVHEQFFGPGTRLTVL.

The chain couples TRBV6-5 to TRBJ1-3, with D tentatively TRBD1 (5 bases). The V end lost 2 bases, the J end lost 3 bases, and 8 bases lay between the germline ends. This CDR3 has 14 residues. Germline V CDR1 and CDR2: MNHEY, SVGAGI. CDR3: CASSYRGGGNTIYF. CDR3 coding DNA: TGTGCCAGCAGTTACAGGGGAGGTGGAAACACCATATATTTT.

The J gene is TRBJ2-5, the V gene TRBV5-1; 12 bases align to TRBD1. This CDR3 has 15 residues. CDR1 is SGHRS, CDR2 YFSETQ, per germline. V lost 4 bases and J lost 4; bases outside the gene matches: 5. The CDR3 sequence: CASSLEGQGAETQYF. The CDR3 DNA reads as TGCGCCAGCAGCCTTGAGGGACAGGGGGCAGAGACCCAGTACTTC.

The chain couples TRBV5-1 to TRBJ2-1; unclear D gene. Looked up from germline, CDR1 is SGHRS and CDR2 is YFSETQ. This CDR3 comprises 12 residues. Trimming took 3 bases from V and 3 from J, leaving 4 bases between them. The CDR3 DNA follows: TGCGCCAGCAGCTCAGGCTACAATGAGCAGTTCTTC. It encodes CASSSGYNEQFF.

The CDR3 reads CASARQANTEAFF. In DNA, the CDR3 is TGTGCCAGCGCGCGACAGGCGAACACTGAAGCTTTCTTT. This chain joins TRBV7-3 and TRBJ1-1; possible D gene TRBD1, 6 bases. This CDR3 has 13 residues. Germline V gene sequence: CDR1 SGHTA, CDR2 FQGTGA. V dropped 8 bases and J dropped 1 base, with 11 bases sitting between them. Full variable domain (remainder filled in from reference TRBV7-3 and TRBJ1-1): GAGVSQTPSNKVTEKGKYVELRCDPISGHTALYWYRQSLGQGPEFLIYFQGTGAADDSGLPNDRFFAVRPEGSVSTLKIQRTERGDSAVYLCASARQANTEAFFGQGTRLTVV.

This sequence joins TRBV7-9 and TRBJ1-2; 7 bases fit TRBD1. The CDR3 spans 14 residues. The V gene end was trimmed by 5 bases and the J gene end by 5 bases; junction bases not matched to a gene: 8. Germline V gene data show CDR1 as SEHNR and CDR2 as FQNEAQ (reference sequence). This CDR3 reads CASSVRQGGYGYTF. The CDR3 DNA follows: TGTGCCAGCAGCGTACGACAGGGCGGGTATGGCTACACCTTC.

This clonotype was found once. For the CDR3, the DNA is TGTGCCACCCAACGACACGGGGAAGCTTTCTTT. Amino acids: CATQRHGEAFF. The J gene is TRBJ1-1, the V gene TRBV5-6; D remains unclear. The CDR3 sequence is 11 residues long. Trimming cost V 9 bases and J 8 bases, with 14 bases left between them. The germline V gene has CDR1 SGHDT and CDR2 YYEEEE.

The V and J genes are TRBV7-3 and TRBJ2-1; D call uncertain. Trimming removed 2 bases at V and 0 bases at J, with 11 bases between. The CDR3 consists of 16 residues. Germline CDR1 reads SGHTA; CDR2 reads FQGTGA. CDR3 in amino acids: CASSLFPVSSYNEQFF. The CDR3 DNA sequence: TGTGCCAGCAGCTTATTCCCAGTAAGCTCCTACAATGAGCAGTTCTTC.

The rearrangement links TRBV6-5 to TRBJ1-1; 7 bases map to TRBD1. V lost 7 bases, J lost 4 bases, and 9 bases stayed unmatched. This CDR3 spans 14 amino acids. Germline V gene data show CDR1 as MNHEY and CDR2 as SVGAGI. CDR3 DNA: TGTGCCAGCACCTCCGACAGGGAAGGCACTGAAGCTTTCTTT. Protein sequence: CASTSDREGTEAFF.

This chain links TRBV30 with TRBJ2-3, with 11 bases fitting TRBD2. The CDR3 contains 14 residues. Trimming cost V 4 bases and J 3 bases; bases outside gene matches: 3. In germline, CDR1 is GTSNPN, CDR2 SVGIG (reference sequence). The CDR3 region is CAWMLAGGTDTQYF. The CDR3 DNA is TGTGCCTGGATGCTAGCGGGGGGTACAGATACGCAGTATTTT.

As DNA, the CDR3 is TGCGCCAGCAGCTTGGCCGGGACAGGGACCCAAGAGACCCAGTACTTC. Its translation: CASSLAGTGTQETQYF. The chain uses TRBV5-1 and TRBJ2-5; 9 nucleotides match TRBD1. Germline V gene lookup returns CDR1 SGHRS and CDR2 YFSETQ. This CDR3 is 16 amino acids long. The V and J ends lost 0 bases and 1 base, in that order; junction bases with no gene match: 4.

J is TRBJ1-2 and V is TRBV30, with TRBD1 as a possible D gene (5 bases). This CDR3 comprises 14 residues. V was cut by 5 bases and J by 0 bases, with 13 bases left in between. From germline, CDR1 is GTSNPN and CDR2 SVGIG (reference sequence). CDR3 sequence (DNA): TGTGCCTGGTTCGGGGCCAACGCTAACTATGGCTACACCTTC. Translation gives CAWFGANANYGYTF.